This T cell receptor beta chain comes out of a study of control samples from healthy donors and cancer patients. Data came from immunoSEQ multiplex PCR; TCRdb stores just in-frame clones and leaves some out. Altogether roughly 190,000 clones are present, 75% to 95% being singletons, with the ten largest covering roughly 1.6%. This TCR was recovered from a woman aged 25-40 years in good health. Material: blood.

In DNA, the CDR3 is TGTGCCAGTAGTTCCGGGACAGGGGGGTACAATGAGCAGTTCTTC. It is translated as CASSSGTGGYNEQFF. The V gene is TRBV19, the J gene TRBJ2-1, with 11 bases lining up with TRBD1. V shed 5 bases and J 4 bases; nucleotides not matched to a gene: 4. Germline-derived CDR1 and CDR2 are LNHDA and SQIVND (reference sequence). The CDR3 is 15 amino acids.